What follows are 17 T cell receptor beta chains derived from one specimen sequenced in a study of blood T cell repertoires in COVID-19. Profiling relied on immunoSEQ multiplex PCR, and the TCRdb table lists in-frame clones only, not all of them. The data hold about 200,000 clones, with roughly 90% observed a single time. Sequencing input: peripheral blood. These receptors all come from a man in his 60s with COVID-19, enrolled during active disease.

The V call is TRBV29-1, the J call TRBJ2-3, with D possibly being TRBD2 (7 bases). Trimming left V 1 base short and J 4 bases short, with 12 bases between. Per germline, CDR1 SQVTM and CDR2 ANQGSEA. This CDR3 has 14 residues. The CDR3 bases are TGCAGCGTTGAAGCGGGGGGCGTCCCAGATACGCAGTATTTT. Translating it yields CSVEAGGVPDTQYF.

This clone has only one observation. V gene TRBV5-1 combines with J gene TRBJ2-1; 8 nucleotides line up with TRBD2. The CDR3 has 14 residues. The V gene's germline CDR1 is SGHRS and CDR2 YFSETQ. V shed 4 bases and J 8 bases; nucleotides not matched to a gene: 8. CDR3 DNA: TGCGCCAGCAGCGCGGGACTAGGAAGCCATGAGCAGTTCTTC. Encoded protein: CASSAGLGSHEQFF.

This rearrangement joins TRBV6-5 to TRBJ2-6; a weak D match, TRBD2 (6 bases). Germline loops: CDR1 MNHEY, CDR2 SVGAGI. This CDR3 is 14 amino acids long. Trimming cost V 7 bases and J 1 base, with 8 bases left between them. This chain's CDR3 is CASMGGSGANVLTF. DNA for the CDR3: TGTGCCAGCATGGGGGGATCTGGGGCCAACGTCCTGACTTTC.

This sequence joins TRBV30 and TRBJ2-1; possible D gene TRBD2, 7 bases. The V gene lost 2 bases and the J gene lost 14 bases, with 16 bases spanning the gap. Germline CDR1 reads GTSNPN; CDR2 reads SVGIG (reference sequence). The CDR3 contains 12 residues. As DNA, the CDR3 is TGTGCCTGGAGTAACCTCGGGGGGCGCGAGTTCTTC. It translates to CAWSNLGGREFF.

The V gene is TRBV14, the J gene TRBJ2-5, with D tentatively TRBD2 (6 bases). The CDR3 loop spans 14 amino acids. Germline CDR1 and CDR2: SGHDN and FVKESK. With 1 base removed from V and 1 base from J, the gap between germline ends came to 7 bases. The CDR3: CASSQVAVQETQYF. As DNA, the CDR3 is TGTGCCAGCAGCCAAGTAGCGGTCCAAGAGACCCAGTACTTC.

The chain is built from TRBV28 and TRBJ1-5, with D possibly being TRBD1 (6 bases). The germline CDR1 and CDR2 sequences are MDHEN and SYDVKM. The CDR3 consists of 12 residues. Trimming stripped 9 bases from V and 6 bases from J, with 12 bases between. DNA of the CDR3: TGTGCCAGTTCGAGGGGGAGTCAGCCCCAGCATTTT. As protein: CASSRGSQPQHF.

This clone has only a few counts. The V call is TRBV29-1, the J call TRBJ1-2; the match to TRBD1 covers 10 bases. In germline, CDR1 is SQVTM, CDR2 ANQGSEA. The V and J ends lost 7 bases and 7 bases, in that order; junction bases with no gene match: 9. This CDR3 has 13 amino acids. CDR3 residues: CSAGGTGASGYTF. DNA of the CDR3: TGCAGCGCCGGGGGGACAGGGGCTTCTGGCTACACCTTC.

This clone was seen only a few times. The chain employs TRBV9 and TRBJ1-1; D is unclear. Per the germline V gene, CDR1 is SGDLS and CDR2 is YYNGEE. The CDR3 extends over 13 amino acids. V lost 5 bases to trimming and J lost 4 bases, with 12 bases between them. CDR3: CASSMVESTEAFF. DNA of the CDR3: TGTGCCAGCAGTATGGTAGAGTCCACTGAAGCTTTCTTT.

This clone has just one count. The V gene is TRBV18, the J gene TRBJ1-1; no clear D. Germline CDR1 is KGHSH and CDR2 is LQKENI. V lost 2 bases and J lost 1, with 8 bases in between. The CDR3 contains 14 residues. The CDR3 spells CASSPSRGNTEAFF. The DNA for the CDR3 is TGTGCCAGCTCACCATCCCGGGGGAACACTGAAGCTTTCTTT.

This clone occurred once. The rearrangement uses TRBV28 and TRBJ2-1, with TRBD1 matching over 7 bases. This CDR3 has 14 residues. Germline lookup yields CDR1 MDHEN and CDR2 SYDVKM. Germline trimming cut 7 bases from V and 5 bases from J; bases unmatched to any gene: 8. The CDR3 DNA sequence: TGTGCCAGCAAAGGTCCTAGGGGGCACAATGAGCAGTTCTTC. Protein: CASKGPRGHNEQFF.

The chain combines TRBV28 with TRBJ1-6, with a possible D match to TRBD1 (5 bases). Germline CDR1 and CDR2: MDHEN and SYDVKM. This CDR3 comprises 15 residues. Trimming removed 5 bases from V and 9 bases from J, with 17 bases in between. Here the CDR3 reads CASSRRREVGSPLHF. The DNA of the CDR3 is TGTGCCAGCAGTCGACGCAGGGAGGTCGGTTCACCCCTCCACTTT.

This clone was seen only a few times. CDR3 protein: CASSSETSGTYEQYF. Written as DNA, the CDR3 is TGTGCCAGCAGCTCCGAGACTAGCGGTACCTACGAGCAGTACTTC. The V gene is TRBV3-1 (or the pseudogene TRBV3-2), the J gene TRBJ2-7; 9 bases are a match to TRBD2. V shed 5 bases and J 2 bases; nucleotides not matched to a gene: 7. The CDR3 contains 15 residues. Germline-derived CDR1 and CDR2 are LGHDT and YNNKEL (reference sequence).

This chain joins TRBV7-2 and TRBJ2-7; tentative D call: TRBD1 (6 bases). Per the germline V gene, CDR1 is SGHTA and CDR2 is FQGNSA. CDR3 length equals 15 residues. Trimming left V 1 base short and J 3 bases short, with 13 bases between. CDR3 DNA sequence: TGTGCCAGCAGCTTAGTTGGGGGCGGGTTCTACGAGCAGTACTTC. Translating it yields CASSLVGGGFYEQYF. Filled out from reference TRBV7-2 and TRBJ2-7, the complete variable domain reads GAGVSQSPSNKVTEKGKDVELRCDPISGHTALYWYRQSLGQGLEFLIYFQGNSAPDKSGLPSDRFSAERTGGSVSTLTIQRTQQEDSAVYLCASSLVGGGFYEQYFGPGTRLTVT.

The V call is TRBV7-9, the J call TRBJ2-2; 7 nucleotides align to TRBD2. The J segment lost 3 bases and the V segment lost 1 base, leaving 8 bases of the junction unmatched. The CDR3 consists of 17 residues. Looked up from germline, CDR1 is SEHNR and CDR2 is FQNEAQ (reference sequence). The CDR3, as DNA: TGTGCCAGCAGCTTAGAATGGCGGGAGAGGTACACCGGGGAGCTGTTTTTT. Its protein is CASSLEWRERYTGELFF. Full variable domain (outside the CDR3, taken from reference TRBV7-9 and TRBJ2-2): DTGVSQNPRHKITKRGQNVTFRCDPISEHNRLYWYRQTLGQGPEFLTYFQNEAQLEKSRLLSDRFSAERPKGSFSTLEIQRTEQGDSAMYLCASSLEWRERYTGELFFGEGSRLTVL.

The chain links TRBV6-2 or TRBV6-3 to TRBJ1-3; no reliable D call. Germline V lookup: CDR1 MNHEY, CDR2 SVGEGT. The ends were cut back, 0 bases at V and 7 bases at J, with 19 bases in the middle. This CDR3 is 17 amino acids long. In DNA, the CDR3 is TGTGCCAGCAGTTACTCGAGTACCTCCCCCGATCGGAACACCATATATTTT. As protein: CASSYSSTSPDRNTIYF.

CDR3 residues: CASRDRPISTDTQYF. The CDR3 nucleotides read TGTGCCAGCCGGGACAGACCTATTAGCACAGATACGCAGTATTTT. The chain joins TRBV6-5 to TRBJ2-3, with TRBD1 identical over 7 bases. The CDR3 spans 15 residues. The germline V gene encodes CDR1 MNHEY and CDR2 SVGAGI. The ends lost 8 bases at V and 0 bases at J; junction bases unmatched: 8.

Only a few counts were recorded for this clone. The chain recombines TRBV10-3 with TRBJ1-2; weak D call: TRBD1 (5 bases). Trimming shortened V by 2 bases and J by 8 bases, and 9 bases separated the two germline ends. The CDR3 covers 12 residues. CDR1 is ENHRY and CDR2 is SYGVKD in the germline V gene. CDR3 loop: CAISEQGYGYTF. CDR3 DNA sequence: TGTGCCATCAGTGAGCAGGGTTACGGCTACACCTTC.